The 3 T cell receptor beta chains below were found in one sample sequenced in a study of shared clonotypes between healthy human individuals. Sequencing was performed with immunoSEQ multiplex PCR; in TCRdb, only in-frame clones are kept and a portion is missing. In the table there are about 2.1 million clones, just over 90% of which are singletons. Positive CCR7 selection of CD45RO-negative cells yielded the naive CD8 cells, and terminally differentiated effector memory CD45RA+ cells were excluded. Sequencing was done on a sample of naive CD8+ T cells from PBMCs. These receptors originate from a young man in good health. Some clones in this sample may be carry-over from other donors' samples.

The chain recombines TRBV28 with TRBJ2-7; no firm D call. Trimming took 3 bases from V and 7 from J, leaving 13 bases between them. The CDR3 sequence is 13 residues long. Germline V gene lookup returns CDR1 MDHEN and CDR2 SYDVKM. The DNA for the CDR3 is TGTGCCAGCAGTTTCCCGTCATCTTGGGAGCAGTACTTC. Translating it yields CASSFPSSWEQYF.

The chain combines TRBV27 with TRBJ2-7; no clear D gene. CDR1 is MNHEY, CDR2 SMNVEV, per germline (reference sequence). The CDR3 contains 13 residues. V was trimmed by 0 bases and J by 4 bases, leaving 7 bases between them. CDR3 in amino acids: CASSLSWGYEQYF. In DNA, the CDR3 is TGTGCCAGCAGTTTATCGTGGGGTTACGAGCAGTACTTC.

The chain carries TRBV27 and TRBJ2-7; 9 nucleotides match TRBD2. Trimming removed 3 bases from V and 4 bases from J; junction bases left unmatched: 4. The CDR3 sequence is 14 residues long. Germline loops: CDR1 MNHEY, CDR2 SMNVEV (reference sequence). CDR3 bases: TGTGCCAGCAGTTTCTCGACTAGCGGTTACGAGCAGTACTTC. Translated, it gives CASSFSTSGYEQYF.